These 12 T cell receptor beta chains were all obtained from the same sample, sequenced in a study of HIV-infected patients and healthy controls. cDNA was made from around 0.45 ug RNA using alpha and beta constant primers. Each of the alpha and beta chains got its own library through chain-specific third strand synthesis with indices. One entry per CDR3 protein results from TCRdb running MiXCR on the 5' RACE reads. The profile shows about 15,000 distinct CDR3 sequences, 9.4% of them singletons. No cell fractionation was done, so the repertoire covers all unsorted peripheral blood T cells. Sequenced: blood. The receptors here all came from an adult in good health.

This clonotype was detected ten times or more. V and J are TRBV9 and TRBJ1-2; 8 positions match TRBD1. The junction had 2 bases not matched to a gene; V was cut back by 3 bases and J by 4 bases. The CDR3 length is 13 residues. Germline V gene data show CDR1 as SGDLS and CDR2 as YYNGEE. The CDR3 here is CASSGDRFYGYTF. For the CDR3, the DNA is TGTGCCAGCAGCGGGGACAGGTTCTATGGCTACACCTTC.

In its sample, this clonotype is medium-sized. The chain is built from TRBV7-9 and TRBJ1-3; no firm D call. The CDR3 length is 14 residues. Trimming took 3 bases from V and 3 from J, leaving 9 bases between them. CDR1 and CDR2 from the germline V gene are SEHNR and FQNEAQ (reference sequence). The CDR3 sequence: CASSFAGFGNTIYF. In nucleotides, the CDR3 is TGTGCCAGCAGCTTCGCGGGTTTTGGAAACACCATATATTTT.

The gene calls are TRBV9 and TRBJ1-5; possibly TRBD1 for D (6 bases). Germline loops: CDR1 SGDLS, CDR2 YYNGEE. The CDR3 covers 14 residues. Trimming removed 4 bases from V and 1 base from J, with 9 bases in between. The CDR3 DNA sequence: TGTGCCAGCAGCCAGGACAGCAGCAATCAGCCCCAGCATTTT. Its protein is CASSQDSSNQPQHF.

This clonotype was observed many times. V gene TRBV7-9 combines with J gene TRBJ2-2, with D hard to call. Germline CDR1 reads SEHNR; CDR2 reads FQNEAQ (reference sequence). V was pared by 5 bases and J by 6 bases, with 19 bases between. This CDR3 spans 16 amino acids. The CDR3 nucleotides read TGTGCCAGCAGCCCCTTTGGCTCTGACTCTCCCGGGGAGCTGTTTTTT. This gives the protein CASSPFGSDSPGELFF.

This clonotype has more than one count but fewer than ten. This chain connects TRBV29-1 to TRBJ1-1; D is uncertain. The germline V gene has CDR1 SQVTM and CDR2 ANQGSEA. V dropped 6 bases and J dropped 2 bases, with 16 bases sitting between them. CDR3 length: 14 residues. CDR3 protein: CSVPDGQLNTEAFF. Written as DNA, the CDR3 is TGCAGCGTCCCCGACGGGCAACTAAACACTGAAGCTTTCTTT.

This sequence joins TRBV29-1 and TRBJ1-1, with unresolved D. Germline assignment: CDR1 SQVTM and CDR2 ANQGSEA. V lost 3 bases, J lost 4 bases, and 15 bases lay in between. This CDR3 is built from 14 residues. CDR3 loop: CSVERNPGGTEAFF. The CDR3 DNA reads TGCAGCGTTGAGAGGAACCCGGGAGGCACTGAAGCTTTCTTT.

This clonotype is medium-sized (0.01 to 0.1%) by share. The chain employs TRBV20-1 and TRBJ2-1; D uncertain. CDR1 is DFQATT and CDR2 is SNEGSKA in the germline V gene (reference sequence). The V end was cut by 0 bases, the J end by 0 bases, with 12 bases between. The CDR3 length is 16 residues. The CDR3 loop is CSARDPIRDSYNEQFF. The CDR3 coding sequence is TGCAGTGCTAGAGATCCCATACGAGACTCCTACAATGAGCAGTTCTTC.

This clonotype was seen many times. This chain joins TRBV7-9 and TRBJ1-4; perhaps TRBD1 as D (6 bases). V was trimmed by 0 bases and J by 3 bases, leaving 11 bases between them. The CDR3 runs to 16 residues. Germline CDR1 and CDR2: SEHNR and FQNEAQ (reference sequence). Here the CDR3 DNA reads TGTGCCAGCAGCTTAGCCGGCTGGGGGCCTAATGAAAAACTGTTTTTT. This gives the protein CASSLAGWGPNEKLFF.

As for this clonotype: With a much larger clone just one base away, this may be a read error. This chain uses TRBV5-5 with TRBJ1-2, with unresolved D. The V end was cut by 9 bases, the J end by 4 bases, with 19 bases between. The CDR3 has 14 residues. Germline V gene data show CDR1 as SGHKS and CDR2 as YYEKEE (reference sequence). CDR3 protein: CANMLDPLSYGYTF. CDR3 nucleotide sequence: TGTGCCAACATGCTAGATCCGCTATCCTATGGCTACACCTTC. Supplemented by reference TRBV5-5 and TRBJ1-2, the full variable domain reads DAGVTQSPTHLIKTRGQQVTLRCSPISGHKSVSWYQQVLGQGPQFIFQYYEKEERGRGNFPDRFSARQFPNYSSELNVNALLLGDSALYLCANMLDPLSYGYTFGSGTRLTVV.

V usage is TRBV5-4 and J usage is TRBJ2-7; D is tentatively TRBD1 or TRBD2 (5 bases each). The CDR3 is 13 amino acids. Germline V CDR1 and CDR2: SGHNT, YYREEE (reference sequence). V was shortened by 5 bases and J by 0 bases, with 9 bases between the two germline ends. CDR3 in amino acids: CASSGTVSYEQYV. The CDR3 nucleotides are TGTGCCAGCAGTGGGACCGTCTCCTACGAGCAGTACGTC.

The chain employs TRBV20-1 and TRBJ2-3; D not resolved. This CDR3 is 13 amino acids long. Deletions cut 4 bases from V and 0 bases from J, with 8 bases between. The germline CDR1 and CDR2 sequences are DFQATT and SNEGSKA (reference sequence). The CDR3 protein is CSAIRTSTDTQYF. DNA for the CDR3: TGCAGTGCTATACGAACTAGCACAGATACGCAGTATTTT.

Within the sample, this clonotype is medium-sized. The rearrangement links TRBV11-2 to TRBJ2-5, with D tentatively TRBD1 or TRBD2 (5 bases each). The CDR3 consists of 18 residues. V lost 2 bases to trimming and J lost 3 bases, with 22 bases between them. CDR1 is SGHAT and CDR2 is FQNNGV in the germline V gene. The CDR3 protein is CASSLLSRSRGEKETQYF. The CDR3 DNA is TGTGCCAGCAGCTTATTGAGTAGGAGCCGAGGGGAAAAAGAGACCCAGTACTTC.